The text below deals with one TCR beta chain. Sequence at one end of the junction differs from germline and may be a read error. The data are from a study of blood T cell repertoires in COVID-19. The wider study: Sources were T cells, B-cell-depleted T cells, or PBMCs; the material itself was cDNA or gDNA.

Sequenced by immunoSEQ multiplex PCR; TCRdb stores in-frame clones only, minus some. The table shows hundreds of thousands of clones, with roughly 80% occurring only once. CDR3 length: 14 amino acids. Germline CDR1 and CDR2: SGHTA and FQGNSA. The chain is built from TRBV7-2 and TRBJ2-7, with 7 bases identical to TRBD2. The source material was peripheral blood. The source of this sequence is a man older than 75 with acute or convalescent COVID-19. The CDR3 here is CASTLAGSSYEQYF. The CDR3 DNA follows: TGTGCCAGCACCTTAGCGGGCAGCTCCTACGAGCAGTACTTC.